This T cell receptor (beta chain) was retrieved from a study of beta chain features in type 1 diabetes. Study-wide points: All four CD4+ subsets from Type 1 diabetes patients carried moderately but significantly shorter TCRB CDR3s. Shorter templates might be favored by PCR, and equally so in patients and in controls.

The CDR3 length is 13 residues. J lost 1 base, V lost 8 bases, and 2 bases had no gene match. Germline CDR1 reads SNHLY; CDR2 reads FYNNEI. Since all of the isolated RNA was reverse transcribed, expressed TCRB transcripts were what got sequenced. Profiled with immunoSEQ multiplex PCR; TCRdb holds only in-frame clones, not every one. The sample lists more than 250,000 clones, 20% to 25% occurring once. About this clone itself: Its target is not known.

The source of this sequence is a woman aged 25-40 years with type 1 diabetes. V and J are TRBV2 and TRBJ1-1; 9 nucleotides align to TRBD1. The material sequenced was naive CD4+ T cells from blood. This chain's CDR3 is CASRDRANTEAFF. CDR3 DNA: TGTGCCAGCCGGGACAGGGCGAACACTGAAGCTTTCTTT.